This T cell receptor beta chain was profiled in a study of cytotoxic CD8 clonotypes in ibrutinib-treated CLL. Findings and caveats of the study: Clonality climbed at ibrutinib response, then dropped toward baseline at progression.

The CDR3 extends over 11 amino acids. In germline, CDR1 is SQVTM, CDR2 ANQGSEA. Trimming took off 7 bases at V and 4 bases at J, with 11 bases between the two ends. Concerning this clone: The antigen remains unidentified.

Targeted sequencing depth ranged from 1 in 200,000 to 1 in 1 million T cells. Repertoires were generated with immunoSEQ multiplex PCR, while TCRdb's copy carries only in-frame clones and drops some. Of over 45,000 clones listed, 56% were seen once; the top ten hold roughly 21%. Source: PBMCs, taken after 24 months of ibrutinib treatment. This receptor was identified in a human donor with chronic lymphocytic leukemia. The chain joins TRBV29-1 to TRBJ2-7; D possibly corresponds to TRBD2 (5 bases). CDR3 sequence: CSAGDLYEQYF. The DNA of the CDR3 is TGCAGCGCCGGGGATCTTTACGAGCAGTACTTC.